The rows below give T cell receptor beta chains drawn from one sample of a study of blood T cell repertoires in COVID-19. Sequencing used immunoSEQ multiplex PCR; TCRdb keeps in-frame clones, though not all of them. The sample holds around 47,000 clones, about 81% seen once. Sequencing was carried out using peripheral blood. The receptors originated from a human donor in a cohort sampled during active COVID-19. Both conserved end residues are part of each CDR3. Fields, in order: V gene, J gene, clone size, D gene, CDR3 DNA, CDR3 protein. The D gene is left open where the match is weak. For some rows the clone size is stated as once, few or many, or as a class when expanded; others skip it.

v_call: TRBV3-1/TRBV3-2; j_call: TRBJ1-5; clone_size: NA; d_call: NA; cdr3_nt: TGTGCCAGCAGCCGGACAGTAGGTGAAAATCAGCCCCAGCATTTT; cdr3_aa: CASSRTVGENQPQHF
v_call: TRBV2; j_call: TRBJ2-7; clone_size: NA; d_call: NA; cdr3_nt: TGTGCCAGCAAAGGACAAGCCTACGAGCAGTACTTC; cdr3_aa: CASKGQAYEQYF
v_call: TRBV30; j_call: TRBJ1-1; clone_size: NA; d_call: NA; cdr3_nt: TGTGCCTGGACGGGTTGGTATACTGAAGCTTTCTTT; cdr3_aa: CAWTGWYTEAFF
v_call: TRBV18; j_call: TRBJ1-6; clone_size: NA; d_call: NA; cdr3_nt: TGTGCCAGCTCGCTGAACCGGGGGGGCTCCGATTCACCCCTCCACTTT; cdr3_aa: CASSLNRGGSDSPLHF
v_call: TRBV3-1/TRBV3-2; j_call: TRBJ1-1; clone_size: NA; d_call: NA; cdr3_nt: TGTGCCAGCAGCCCGCTAGGACAGAACACTGAAGCTTTCTTT; cdr3_aa: CASSPLGQNTEAFF
v_call: TRBV10-3; j_call: TRBJ1-3; clone_size: NA; d_call: NA; cdr3_nt: TGTGCCATCAGTGAGTCGGGCCCCACGGAAAACACCATATATTTT; cdr3_aa: CAISESGPTENTIYF
v_call: TRBV4-1; j_call: TRBJ1-6; clone_size: NA; d_call: NA; cdr3_nt: TGCGCCAGCAGCCAAGAAAAGAGCTCCTATAATTCACCCCTCCACTTT; cdr3_aa: CASSQEKSSYNSPLHF
v_call: TRBV5-1; j_call: TRBJ1-3; clone_size: NA; d_call: NA; cdr3_nt: TGCGCCAGCAGCTTGGTCGGGAGCTCTGGAAACACCATATATTTT; cdr3_aa: CASSLVGSSGNTIYF
v_call: TRBV9; j_call: TRBJ2-1; clone_size: NA; d_call: TRBD2; cdr3_nt: TGTGCCAGCAGCTCTAGCGGGGGGGCCTTCTACAATGAGCAGTTCTTC; cdr3_aa: CASSSSGGAFYNEQFF
v_call: TRBV12-5; j_call: TRBJ2-3; clone_size: NA; d_call: TRBD1; cdr3_nt: TGTGCTAGTGGTCGGGACAGTAGCACAGATACGCAGTATTTT; cdr3_aa: CASGRDSSTDTQYF
v_call: TRBV14; j_call: TRBJ2-6; clone_size: NA; d_call: NA; cdr3_nt: TGTGCCAGCAGCCAAGGAGGCAGCAGCTCTGGGGCCAACGTCCTGACTTTC; cdr3_aa: CASSQGGSSSGANVLTF
v_call: TRBV13; j_call: TRBJ2-2; clone_size: NA; d_call: TRBD1; cdr3_nt: TGTGCCAGCAGCAGAACCGGGACAGGGACGGGCGGGGAGCTGTTTTTT; cdr3_aa: CASSRTGTGTGGELFF
v_call: TRBV5-1; j_call: TRBJ2-3; clone_size: NA; d_call: NA; cdr3_nt: TGCGCCAGCAGCTTCGGCACAGATACGCAGTATTTT; cdr3_aa: CASSFGTDTQYF
v_call: TRBV9; j_call: TRBJ2-2; clone_size: NA; d_call: TRBD2; cdr3_nt: TGTGCCAGCAGTCCCAACTGGGGGGGGAACACCGGGGAGCTGTTTTTT; cdr3_aa: CASSPNWGGNTGELFF
v_call: TRBV7-2; j_call: TRBJ1-2; clone_size: NA; d_call: TRBD1; cdr3_nt: TGTGCCAGCAGCCCTCGGACAGGGTACTATGGCTACACCTTC; cdr3_aa: CASSPRTGYYGYTF
v_call: TRBV5-6; j_call: TRBJ2-2; clone_size: few; d_call: NA; cdr3_nt: TGTGCCAGCAGTCAGCAGCCTAGCTCGGCCGGGGAGCTGTTTTTT; cdr3_aa: CASSQQPSSAGELFF
v_call: TRBV5-5; j_call: TRBJ2-2; clone_size: once; d_call: TRBD2; cdr3_nt: TGTGCCAGCAGGTCCGCAGCGGGGGGGAACACCGGGGAGCTGTTTTTT; cdr3_aa: CASRSAAGGNTGELFF
v_call: TRBV19; j_call: TRBJ2-5; clone_size: once; d_call: NA; cdr3_nt: TGTGCCAGTAGTGGGATAGAGGGCGAGGGAGAGACCCAGTACTTC; cdr3_aa: CASSGIEGEGETQYF
v_call: TRBV6-4; j_call: TRBJ1-1; clone_size: few; d_call: NA; cdr3_nt: TGTGCCAGCAGACTCGAGATGAACACTGAAGCTTTCTTT; cdr3_aa: CASRLEMNTEAFF
v_call: TRBV18; j_call: TRBJ1-5; clone_size: NA; d_call: TRBD1; cdr3_nt: TGTGCCAGCTCTCTCGGACAGGGGGTTATTCAGCCCCAGCATTTT; cdr3_aa: CASSLGQGVIQPQHF